A single sample is the source of the 23 T cell receptor beta chains below, sequenced in a study of CD8 T cells in Susac syndrome. Random hexamers were used to reverse transcribe an amount of roughly 0.5 to 1 ug RNA. TCRdb ran MiXCR on the immunoSEQ multiplex PCR reads and lists one entry per CDR3 protein. This table has some 100,000 distinct CDR3 sequences, about nine tenths appearing once. Sample: CD4+ T cells from PBMCs. The receptors were gathered from a human donor in good health.

This clonotype was seen once. The gene calls are TRBV27 and TRBJ1-2; D may be TRBD1 (5 bases). This CDR3 is 14 amino acids long. CDR1 and CDR2 from the germline V gene are MNHEY and SMNVEV (reference sequence). Between the trimmed V and J ends, which lost 7 bases and 3 bases, there was a span of 15 bases. CDR3 nucleotide sequence: TGTGCCAGCACCTCAAGGGGATTGGACTATGGCTACACCTTC. Its protein product is CASTSRGLDYGYTF.

V and J are TRBV12-3 or TRBV12-4 and TRBJ2-3; possible D gene TRBD1, 6 bases. This CDR3 spans 16 amino acids. Trimming took 6 bases from V and 0 from J, leaving 16 bases between them. The chain's CDR3 is CASSPGQTSSTDTQYF. The CDR3 DNA reads TGTGCCAGCAGCCCTGGACAGACCTCTAGCACAGATACGCAGTATTTT.

J is TRBJ2-1 and V is TRBV6-2 or TRBV6-3, with D possibly TRBD1 on 6 matching bases. This CDR3 has 15 residues. Germline values: CDR1 MNHEY, CDR2 SVGEGT. V gave up 6 bases and J gave up 0 bases, with 12 bases separating them. This CDR3 is CASRPPDSSYNEQFF. DNA of the CDR3: TGTGCCAGCAGACCTCCGGACAGCTCCTACAATGAGCAGTTCTTC.

The chain recombines TRBV19 with TRBJ1-1; D remains ambiguous. Germline-derived CDR1 and CDR2 are LNHDA and SQIVND (reference sequence). CDR3 size: 13 residues. V lost 7 bases to trimming and J lost 4 bases, with 13 bases between them. The CDR3 is CASTPGWATEAFF. CDR3 sequence (DNA): TGTGCCAGTACCCCTGGGTGGGCCACTGAAGCTTTCTTT.

This CDR3 reads CASSAPSGQGNTEAFF. CDR3 DNA sequence: TGTGCCAGCAGTGCACCCTCGGGACAGGGCAACACTGAAGCTTTCTTT. The chain uses TRBV25-1 and TRBJ1-1; 9 bases agree with TRBD1. Germline V gene lookup returns CDR1 MGHDK and CDR2 SYGVNS. J lost 2 bases, V lost 4 bases, and 8 bases had no gene match. The CDR3 is 16 residues long.

In this sample, this clonotype turned up once. The chain links TRBV5-6 to TRBJ2-7; D is unresolved. Germline CDR1 reads SGHDT; CDR2 reads YYEEEE. V lost 0 bases and J 4 bases, leaving 5 bases between the germline ends. The CDR3 runs 12 residues. CDR3 coding DNA: TGTGCCAGCAGCTTGGCCAGTTACGAGCAGTACTTC. Residues: CASSLASYEQYF.

This chain links TRBV27 with TRBJ1-5; 7 bases are a match to TRBD1. V lost 10 bases to trimming and J lost 4 bases; unmatched junction nucleotides: 4. The CDR3 runs to 12 residues. CDR1 MNHEY and CDR2 SMNVEV come from the germline V gene (reference sequence). The CDR3 spells CATQTGNQPQHF. The CDR3, as DNA: TGTGCCACTCAGACAGGGAATCAGCCCCAGCATTTT.

The chain links TRBV27 to TRBJ1-1, with 7 bases lining up with TRBD1. This CDR3 is built from 15 residues. V dropped 4 bases and J dropped 0; count of bases not matched to a gene: 5. Germline V gives CDR1 MNHEY, CDR2 SMNVEV (reference sequence). The CDR3 loop reads CASSYRDSMNTEAFF. Written as DNA, the CDR3 is TGTGCCAGCAGTTATCGGGACAGCATGAACACTGAAGCTTTCTTT.

This sequence joins TRBV9 and TRBJ1-5; the match to TRBD1 covers 7 bases. This CDR3 contains 13 residues. The V gene's germline CDR1 is SGDLS and CDR2 YYNGEE. V gave up 4 bases and J gave up 4 bases; unmatched junction bases: 2. CDR3 DNA: TGTGCCAGCAGCTTGACAGGGAATCAGCCCCAGCATTTT. Its protein is CASSLTGNQPQHF.

V gene TRBV6-2 or TRBV6-3 combines with J gene TRBJ2-4; D uncertain. CDR1 is MNHEY, CDR2 SVGEGT, per germline. CDR3 length equals 17 residues. V gave up 4 bases and J gave up 0 bases, with 16 bases separating them. CDR3 in amino acids: CASSSQDGGLAKNIQYF. CDR3 nucleotide sequence: TGTGCCAGCAGTTCACAAGACGGCGGATTAGCCAAAAACATTCAGTACTTC.

The chain employs TRBV6-5 and TRBJ1-2; 8 nucleotides align to TRBD1. Germline V gene sequence: CDR1 MNHEY, CDR2 SVGAGI. The CDR3 totals 18 residues. V shed 0 bases, J shed 5 bases, and the junction held 14 bases outside the gene matches. The CDR3 sequence is CASSYSESDRGRGYGYTF. For the CDR3, the DNA is TGTGCCAGCAGTTACTCAGAATCCGACAGGGGACGTGGATATGGCTACACCTTC.

The chain recombines TRBV5-1 with TRBJ1-1, with a tentative D call TRBD1 (5 bases). Germline CDR1 reads SGHRS; CDR2 reads YFSETQ. The CDR3 covers 15 residues. V shed 7 bases and J shed 1 base, with 17 bases lying between them. For the CDR3, the DNA is TGCGCCAGCTCGTTGTATCAGGGAGAGAACACTGAAGCTTTCTTT. Translated: CASSLYQGENTEAFF.

This CDR3 is CASSPGVPSREQYF. The CDR3 DNA reads TGTGCCAGCAGCCCAGGGGTCCCTAGCAGGGAGCAGTACTTC. The gene calls are TRBV7-8 and TRBJ2-7; possible D gene TRBD1, 6 bases. Deletions cut 5 bases from V and 7 bases from J, with 18 bases between. This CDR3 comprises 14 residues. Looked up from germline, CDR1 is SGHVS and CDR2 is FQNEAQ. Together with reference TRBV7-8 and TRBJ2-7, the CDR3 gives the full variable domain: GAGVSQSPRYKVAKRGQDVALRCDPISGHVSLFWYQQALGQGPEFLTYFQNEAQLDKSGLPSDRFFAERPEGSVSTLKIQRTQQEDSAVYLCASSPGVPSREQYFGPGTRLTVT.

This chain joins TRBV12-3 or TRBV12-4 and TRBJ2-3; 8 positions agree with TRBD1. The trim removed 3 bases at V and 6 bases at J, leaving 5 bases unmatched. CDR3 length equals 14 residues. The chain's CDR3 is CASSFFQGADTQYF. CDR3 bases: TGTGCCAGCAGTTTTTTCCAGGGGGCGGATACGCAGTATTTT.

The V and J genes are TRBV3-1 and TRBJ2-7; D is possibly TRBD1 or TRBD2 (5 bases each). V lost 3 bases to trimming and J lost 5 bases, with 11 bases between them. This CDR3 spans 13 amino acids. CDR1 LGHDT and CDR2 YNNKEL come from the germline V gene (reference sequence). The CDR3: CASSHGTVHEQYF. CDR3 DNA: TGTGCCAGCAGCCATGGGACGGTCCACGAGCAGTACTTC.

The genes are TRBV7-9 and TRBJ1-2; 7 nucleotides match TRBD1. Germline V gene data show CDR1 as SEHNR and CDR2 as FQNEAQ (reference sequence). V shed 1 base, J shed 2 bases, and the junction held 10 bases outside the gene matches. This CDR3 is 17 amino acids long. CDR3 nucleotides: TGTGCCAGCAGCTTAGGGGGGCTACAGGGGCCCAACTATGGCTACACCTTC. Translating it yields CASSLGGLQGPNYGYTF.

V gene TRBV7-9 combines with J gene TRBJ2-7; possible D gene TRBD1, 5 bases. V was cut by 5 bases and J by 2 bases, with 10 bases left in between. The CDR3 extends over 13 amino acids. Per the germline V gene, CDR1 is SEHNR and CDR2 is FQNEAQ (reference sequence). CDR3 amino acids: CASSPQDAYEQYF. The CDR3 DNA is TGTGCCAGCAGCCCACAGGACGCCTACGAGCAGTACTTC.

The chain is built from TRBV7-2 and TRBJ1-2; D uncertain. Per the germline V gene, CDR1 is SGHTA and CDR2 is FQGNSA. Trimming took off 3 bases at V and 1 base at J, with 15 bases between the two ends. The CDR3 totals 16 residues. The CDR3 here is CASSLAGRVNNYGYTF. The CDR3 DNA sequence: TGTGCCAGCAGCTTGGCGGGGAGGGTTAATAACTATGGCTACACCTTC.

The J gene is TRBJ1-1, the V gene TRBV7-2; no firm D call. The CDR3 consists of 11 residues. Between the trimmed V and J ends, which lost 2 bases and 10 bases, there was a span of 8 bases. Germline V gives CDR1 SGHTA, CDR2 FQGNSA. In DNA form, the CDR3 reads TGTGCCAGCAGCTTATTGGGTCGAGCTTTCTTT. Residues: CASSLLGRAFF.

The genes are TRBV10-3 and TRBJ2-4; TRBD2 matches at 8 bases. J lost 4 bases, V lost 4 bases, and 6 bases had no gene match. The CDR3 contains 15 residues. Germline CDR1 ENHRY, CDR2 SYGVKD. CDR3 nucleotides: TGTGCCATCAGTGGAGCGGGAGTAGGGAAAAACATTCAGTACTTC. Residues: CAISGAGVGKNIQYF.

This chain uses TRBV11-3 with TRBJ2-2; no clear D gene. This CDR3 has 13 residues. Germline V CDR1 and CDR2: SGHNT, YENEEA. The germline V and J ends were trimmed by 2 bases and 8 bases, with 9 bases remaining between them. The CDR3 region is CASSLSLGGELFF. For the CDR3, the DNA is TGTGCCAGCAGCTTAAGCCTTGGAGGGGAGCTGTTTTTT.

V is TRBV6-2 or TRBV6-3 and J is TRBJ2-1, with 9 nucleotides matching TRBD1. Germline CDR1 MNHEY, CDR2 SVGEGT. This CDR3 is built from 17 residues. The ends lost 2 bases at V and 5 bases at J; junction bases unmatched: 10. The CDR3 spells CASSYRDRGTNHNEQFF. CDR3 DNA sequence: TGTGCCAGCAGTTACAGAGACAGGGGGACCAACCACAATGAGCAGTTCTTC.

DNA of the CDR3: TGTGCCAGCAGGTTCTCTGGGGCCAACGTCCTGACTTTC. Amino acid sequence: CASRFSGANVLTF. This chain connects TRBV19 to TRBJ2-6; no firm D call. Trimming removed 9 bases from V and 0 bases from J, with 6 bases in between. This CDR3 is 13 amino acids long. CDR1 is LNHDA and CDR2 is SQIVND in the germline V gene (reference sequence).